These T cell receptor beta chains were read from a single sample in a study of identical twins. TCRdb independently ran MiXCR on the 5' RACE reads; one entry per CDR3 protein. The sample lists 200,000 to 250,000 distinct CDR3 sequences, under 8.5% occurring once. This sample was also put to use in a study of T cells expressing NK-cell markers.

The sequenced sample consisted of CD8+ T cells sorted from blood. These receptors all stem from a woman aged 18-29 years in good health. The CDR3 runs from the conserved cysteine through the conserved F or W. The D gene is left open where the match is weak. Rows may omit the clone size; those that give it use once, few, many or a size class.

D gene	V gene	J gene	clone size	CDR3 DNA	CDR3 protein
.	TRBV27	TRBJ1-2	.	TGTGCCAGCAGTTCGTCAGGCTTCTATGGCTACACCTTC	CASSSSGFYGYTF
.	TRBV7-9	TRBJ2-3	.	TGTGCCAGCAGCTTACCTTCAACAGATACGCAGTATTTT	CASSLPSTDTQYF
.	TRBV3-1	TRBJ2-1	.	TGTGCCAGCTGCCAGCAGGTCCCGTGGGGACCTGGTAGTGAGCAGTTCTTC	CASCQQVPWGPGSEQFF
TRBD1	TRBV29-1	TRBJ2-4	many	TGCAGCGTTGAAGGGGACAGTGGAGACTGGGGCATTCAGTACTTC	CSVEGDSGDWGIQYF
TRBD1	TRBV5-6	TRBJ2-3	many	TGTGCCAGCAGCTTCGGACAGGGGACGGATACGCAGTATTTT	CASSFGQGTDTQYF
.	TRBV7-9	TRBJ1-2	many	TGTGCCAGCAGCACCCCGGGAGGAGGCTACACCTTC	CASSTPGGGYTF
.	TRBV27	TRBJ2-7	many	TGTGCCAGCAATCCCGGGGTTAGCTCCTACGAGCAGTACTTC	CASNPGVSSYEQYF
.	TRBV7-9	TRBJ2-3	few	TGTGCCAGCAGCCCATTCCCCGGGGGCCAAGGAACAGATACGCAGTATTTT	CASSPFPGGQGTDTQYF
.	TRBV29-1	TRBJ1-1	.	TGCAGCGTTGTGTCCTTGGATACTGAAGCTTTCTTT	CSVVSLDTEAFF
.	TRBV5-5	TRBJ2-7	.	TGTGCCAGCAGCTTGTTCAGGGGAGGAGGCGAGCAGTACTTC	CASSLFRGGGEQYF
.	TRBV12-3/TRBV12-4	TRBJ2-3	once	TGTGCCAGCACCGTCCTAGGACGCACAGGTACGCAGTATTTT	CASTVLGRTGTQYF
.	TRBV27	TRBJ2-2	few	TGTGCCAGCAGTCCAATCGGCAGGGACACCGGGGAGCTGTTTTTT	CASSPIGRDTGELFF
.	TRBV10-3	TRBJ2-5	many	TGTGCCATCAGTGAGGAGGGAAGGGACCAGTACTTC	CAISEEGRDQYF
.	TRBV11-2	TRBJ2-7	.	TGTGCCAGCAGCCTAGGCGGTGGCCGCTCTTACGAGCAGTACTTC	CASSLGGGRSYEQYF
.	TRBV29-1	TRBJ2-1	many	TGCAGCGTTGCGGGTCAGGGCTCTCTTTCCTACAATGAGCAGTTCTTC	CSVAGQGSLSYNEQFF
.	TRBV29-1	TRBJ2-7	.	TGCAGCGTCATCAGGGACCGCGAGCAGTACTTC	CSVIRDREQYF
.	TRBV11-3	TRBJ2-3	few	TGTGCCAGCAGACCCCCCTCTAGCGAGGCATCAGATACGCAGTATTTT	CASRPPSSEASDTQYF
.	TRBV6-5	TRBJ2-1	many	TGTGCCAGCAGTTACAGCAGTGAGCAGTTCTTC	CASSYSSEQFF
TRBD2	TRBV12-3/TRBV12-4	TRBJ2-4	many	TGTGCCAGCAGTTTACTAGCGGGGACCTTAGGAATTCAGTACTTC	CASSLLAGTLGIQYF
TRBD2	TRBV11-2	TRBJ2-3	many	TGTGCCAGCAGTTATCTCCTCTCCAGCGGGGGAGACACAGATACGCAGTATTTT	CASSYLLSSGGDTDTQYF
.	TRBV4-3	TRBJ2-7	few	TGCGCCAGCAGCCAAGTCCAGGACCACTACGAGCAGTACTTC	CASSQVQDHYEQYF
.	TRBV4-3	TRBJ1-2	many	TGCGCCAGCAGCCAAGATAGAGGATATGGCTACACCTTC	CASSQDRGYGYTF
.	TRBV12-3/TRBV12-4	TRBJ1-4	many	TGTGCCAGCAATTCCCTGGACAGTGAAAAACTGTTTTTT	CASNSLDSEKLFF
.	TRBV7-9	TRBJ2-5	many	TGTGCCAGCAGCTTTATACCGCCGGAGACCCAGTACTTC	CASSFIPPETQYF
.	TRBV7-9	TRBJ2-7	many	TGTGCCAGCAGCCCTTGGGGGGCCCTACCCTACGAGCAGTACTTC	CASSPWGALPYEQYF
.	TRBV10-1	TRBJ2-3	few	TGCGCCAGCAGTGACAGGGAGCACGTACAAGATACGCAGTATTTT	CASSDREHVQDTQYF
.	TRBV12-3/TRBV12-4	TRBJ2-5	many	TGTGCCAGCAGTCCGAAGGACAGAACCCAAGAGACCCAGTACTTC	CASSPKDRTQETQYF
.	TRBV6-2/TRBV6-3	TRBJ1-1	.	TGTGCCAGCAGTAGACATCGCCTTGAAGCTTTCTTT	CASSRHRLEAFF
.	TRBV14	TRBJ2-7	.	TGTGCCAGCAGCCCCCTACGGGGGATCACCTCCTACGAGCAGTACTTC	CASSPLRGITSYEQYF
TRBD2	TRBV9	TRBJ2-5	.	TGTGCCAGCAGCGGGGAAGCGGGGCCCGGGGAGACCCAGTACTTC	CASSGEAGPGETQYF
.	TRBV13	TRBJ2-7	.	TGTGCCAGCGCGCGCCCTTTAGGGGAGCAGTACTTC	CASARPLGEQYF
TRBD1	TRBV4-1	TRBJ2-7	many	TGCGCCAGCAGCCAAGACCCTAGGACAGGGGAGACCTACGAGCAGTACTTC	CASSQDPRTGETYEQYF
TRBD2	TRBV20-1	TRBJ2-7	few	TGCAGTGCTAGGGGACGGGAGGAAACCTACGAGCAGTACTTC	CSARGREETYEQYF
TRBD1	TRBV7-7	TRBJ1-2	few	TGTGCTAGCAGCGCCCGCCGGGACAGCGCGAAGGCCTTC	CASSARRDSAKAF
.	TRBV5-6	TRBJ2-1	few	TGTGCCAGCAGCTGGGGGGGGGCCGATGAGCAGTTCTTC	CASSWGGADEQFF
.	TRBV4-3	TRBJ1-5	few	TGCGCCAGCAGCCAAGATGTGACAGGTGTGATTTATCAGCCCCAGCATTTT	CASSQDVTGVIYQPQHF
.	TRBV27	TRBJ1-5	.	TGTGCCAGCAGTGCCTCGACAGGATTTGCATCTCAGCCCCAGCATTTT	CASSASTGFASQPQHF
TRBD2	TRBV29-1	TRBJ2-3	.	TGCAGCGTTGAAGGGGGGACTAGCGGAACAGATACGCAGTATTTT	CSVEGGTSGTDTQYF
.	TRBV7-9	TRBJ1-3	many	TGTGCCAGCAGCTCTCCCCTCGACTTAGGGGTGTATTTT	CASSSPLDLGVYF
.	TRBV9	TRBJ1-2	.	TGTGCCACGGAGGGTATCCATGGCTACACCTTC	CATEGIHGYTF
.	TRBV6-5	TRBJ1-4	.	TGTGCCAGCAGTTACTTCTCCGATGAAAAACTGTTTTTT	CASSYFSDEKLFF
.	TRBV11-2	TRBJ1-3	few	TGTGCCAGCAGCTTACCCGAATCGAACAGGGCCCCTAACACCATATATTTT	CASSLPESNRAPNTIYF